Listed here is a single TCR beta chain. Its antigen is as yet unknown. Before thyroid surgery, none of the patients had received any treatment. The sample is drawn from a study of metastatic and nonmetastatic thyroid tumors. Overall study results and limits: A significant increase in TCR beta diversity was reportedly seen in malignant thyroid tumors relative to benign nodules, in blood and tumor.

Original processing notes: For papillary thyroid cancer, a distant-metastasis classifier was constructed from CDR3 differences observed across clinicopathological groups. Using MiXCR, TCRdb reanalyzed the PCR reads. TCRdb, not the original authors, processed these V and J calls. This repertoire shows over 15,000 clones, under 30% found once; its top ten account for about 12%. V lost 0 bases and J lost 1; bases outside the gene matches: 1. This CDR3 is built from 18 residues. Germline loops: CDR1 SGHTA, CDR2 FQGNSA. Sequenced input: tumor tissue. This sequence was found in a female donor with papillary thyroid cancer or a benign thyroid nodule (not recorded which). Some clones in this sample may be carry-over from other donors' samples. The chain is built from TRBV7-2 and TRBJ2-2; 14 bases align to TRBD2. Here the CDR3 DNA reads TGTGCCAGCAGCTTAGCGGGACTAGCGGGGGTGAACACCGGGGAGCTGTTTTTT. It codes for CASSLAGLAGVNTGELFF. The complete variable domain, with remaining parts taken from reference TRBV7-2 and TRBJ2-2, reads GAGVSQSPSNKVTEKGKDVELRCDPISGHTALYWYRQSLGQGLEFLIYFQGNSAPDKSGLPSDRFSAERTGGSVSTLTIQRTQQEDSAVYLCASSLAGLAGVNTGELFFGEGSRLTVL.